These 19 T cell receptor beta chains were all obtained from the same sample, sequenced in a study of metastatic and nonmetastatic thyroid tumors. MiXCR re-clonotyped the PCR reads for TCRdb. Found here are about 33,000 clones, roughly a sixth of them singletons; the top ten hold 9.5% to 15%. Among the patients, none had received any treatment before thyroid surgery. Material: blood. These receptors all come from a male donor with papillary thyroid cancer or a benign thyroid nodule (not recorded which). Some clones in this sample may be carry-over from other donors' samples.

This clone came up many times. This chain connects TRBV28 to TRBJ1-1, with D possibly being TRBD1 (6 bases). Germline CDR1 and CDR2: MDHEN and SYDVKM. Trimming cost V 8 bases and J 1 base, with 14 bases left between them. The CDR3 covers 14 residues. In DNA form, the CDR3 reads TGTGCCAGCTCGATGGGGGGGGCGAACACTGAAGCTTTCTTT. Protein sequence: CASSMGGANTEAFF. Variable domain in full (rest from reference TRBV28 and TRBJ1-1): DVKVTQSSRYLVKRTGEKVFLECVQDMDHENMFWYRQDPGLGLRLIYFSYDVKMKEKGDIPEGYSVSREKKERFSLILESASTNQTSMYLCASSMGGANTEAFFGQGTRLTVV.

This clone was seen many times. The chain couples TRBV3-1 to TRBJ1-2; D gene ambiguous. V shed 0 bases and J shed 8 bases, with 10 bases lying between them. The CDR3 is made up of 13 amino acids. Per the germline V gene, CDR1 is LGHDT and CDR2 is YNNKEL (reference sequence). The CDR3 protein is CASSQDRDEGYTF. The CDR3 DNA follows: TGTGCCAGCAGCCAAGATCGCGATGAGGGCTACACCTTC.

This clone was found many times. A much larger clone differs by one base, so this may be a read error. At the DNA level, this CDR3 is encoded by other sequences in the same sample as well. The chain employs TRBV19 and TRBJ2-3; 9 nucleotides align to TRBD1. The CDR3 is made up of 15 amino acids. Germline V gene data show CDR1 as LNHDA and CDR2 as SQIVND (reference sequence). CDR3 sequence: CASSTHRGRADTQYF. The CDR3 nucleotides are TGTGCCAGCAGTACCCACAGGGGGCGGGCAGATACGCAGTATTTT.

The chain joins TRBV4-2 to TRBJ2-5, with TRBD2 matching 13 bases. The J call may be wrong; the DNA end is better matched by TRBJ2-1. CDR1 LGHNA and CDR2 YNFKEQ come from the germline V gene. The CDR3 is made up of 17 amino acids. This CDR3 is CASSPTPGLAGWNEQFF. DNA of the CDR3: TGTGCCAGCAGCCCCACCCCGGGACTAGCGGGGTGGAATGAGCAGTTCTTC.

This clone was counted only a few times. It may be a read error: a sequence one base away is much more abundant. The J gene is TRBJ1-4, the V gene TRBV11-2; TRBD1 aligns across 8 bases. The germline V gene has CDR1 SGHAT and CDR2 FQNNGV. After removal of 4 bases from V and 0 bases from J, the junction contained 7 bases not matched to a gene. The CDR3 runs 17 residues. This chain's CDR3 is CASSSADRGATNEKLFF. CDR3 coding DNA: TGTGCCAGCAGCTCTGCCGACAGGGGTGCAACTAATGAAAAACTGTTTTTT.

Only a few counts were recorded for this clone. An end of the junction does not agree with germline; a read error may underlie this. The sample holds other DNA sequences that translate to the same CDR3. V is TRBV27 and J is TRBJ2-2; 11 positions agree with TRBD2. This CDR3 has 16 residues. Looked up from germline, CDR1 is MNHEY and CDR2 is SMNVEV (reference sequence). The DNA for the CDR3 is TGCGCCAGCAGTATAACTAGCGGGAGACTCGCCGGGGAGCTGTTTTTT. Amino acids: CASSITSGRLAGELFF.

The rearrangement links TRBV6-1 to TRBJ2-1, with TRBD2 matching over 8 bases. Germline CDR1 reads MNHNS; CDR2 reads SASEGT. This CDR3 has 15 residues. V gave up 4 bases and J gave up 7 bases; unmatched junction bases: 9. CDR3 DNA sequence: TGTGCCAGCAGTGTCGGGAGGGCCATGCGTAATGAGCAGTTCTTC. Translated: CASSVGRAMRNEQFF.

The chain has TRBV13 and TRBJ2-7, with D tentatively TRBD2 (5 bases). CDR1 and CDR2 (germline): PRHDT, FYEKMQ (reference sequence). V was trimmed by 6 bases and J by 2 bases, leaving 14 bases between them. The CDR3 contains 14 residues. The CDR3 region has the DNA TGTGCCAGCAGGCTCAGCGGTTCTACCTACGAGCAGTACTTC. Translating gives CASRLSGSTYEQYF.

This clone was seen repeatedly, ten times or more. As DNA, the CDR3 is TGTGCCAGCAGTCCTACAGGACAGGGGCTAACTGAAGCTTTCTTT. Protein sequence: CASSPTGQGLTEAFF. The chain couples TRBV6-1 to TRBJ1-1; 9 bases agree with TRBD1. The V gene end was trimmed by 5 bases and the J gene end by 5 bases; junction bases not matched to a gene: 9. CDR1 MNHNS and CDR2 SASEGT come from the germline V gene. The CDR3 runs 15 residues.

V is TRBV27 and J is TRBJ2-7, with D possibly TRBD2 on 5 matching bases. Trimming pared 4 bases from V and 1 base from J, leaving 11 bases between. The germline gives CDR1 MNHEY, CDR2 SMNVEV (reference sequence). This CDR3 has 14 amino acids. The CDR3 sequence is CASSSSWRSYEQYF. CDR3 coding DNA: TGTGCCAGCAGTTCTAGCTGGAGGTCCTACGAGCAGTACTTC.

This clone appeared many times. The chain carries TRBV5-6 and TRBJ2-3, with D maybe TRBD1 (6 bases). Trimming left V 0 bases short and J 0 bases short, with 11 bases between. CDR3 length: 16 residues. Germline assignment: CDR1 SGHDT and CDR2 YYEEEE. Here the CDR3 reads CASSLVLDSSTDTQYF. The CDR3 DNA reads TGTGCCAGCAGCTTGGTCTTGGACAGTAGCACAGATACGCAGTATTTT.

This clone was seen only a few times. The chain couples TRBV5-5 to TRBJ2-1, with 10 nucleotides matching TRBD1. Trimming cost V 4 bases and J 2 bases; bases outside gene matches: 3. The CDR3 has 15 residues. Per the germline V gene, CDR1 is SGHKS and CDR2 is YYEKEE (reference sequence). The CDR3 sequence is CASSPTGGTYNEQFF. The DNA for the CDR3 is TGTGCCAGCAGCCCGACAGGGGGCACCTACAATGAGCAGTTCTTC.

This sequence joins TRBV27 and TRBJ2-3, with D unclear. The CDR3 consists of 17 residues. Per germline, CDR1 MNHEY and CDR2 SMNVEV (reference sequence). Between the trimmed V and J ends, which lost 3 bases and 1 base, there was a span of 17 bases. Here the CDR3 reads CASSFSGTPSGTDTQYF. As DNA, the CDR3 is TGTGCCAGCAGTTTTTCCGGTACTCCGTCTGGCACAGATACGCAGTATTTT.

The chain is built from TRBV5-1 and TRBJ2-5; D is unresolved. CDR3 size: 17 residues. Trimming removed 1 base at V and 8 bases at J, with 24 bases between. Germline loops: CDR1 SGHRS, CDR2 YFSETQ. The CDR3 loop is CASSLLSSTWVRETQYF. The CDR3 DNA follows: TGCGCCAGCAGCTTGCTGTCGTCAACATGGGTGAGAGAAACCCAGTACTTC.

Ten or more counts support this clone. CDR3: CATGTQGSTYEQYF. For the CDR3, the DNA is TGTGCCACCGGTACACAGGGGTCTACCTACGAGCAGTACTTC. The rearrangement uses TRBV28 and TRBJ2-7; TRBD1 aligns across 7 bases. The V gene's germline CDR1 is MDHEN and CDR2 SYDVKM. The trim removed 10 bases at V and 2 bases at J, leaving 11 bases unmatched. This CDR3 spans 14 amino acids.

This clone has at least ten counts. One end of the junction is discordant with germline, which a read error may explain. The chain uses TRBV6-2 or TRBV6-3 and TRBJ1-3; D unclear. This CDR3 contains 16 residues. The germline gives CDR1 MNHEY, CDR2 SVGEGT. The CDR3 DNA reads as TGTGCCGGCAGTTACTCGTACGTGGACTCTGGAAACACCATATATTTT. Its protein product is CAGSYSYVDSGNTIYF.

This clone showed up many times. The CDR3 nucleotides are TGTGCCAGCAACCCCGCAGGGAGATTCTACGAGCAGTACTTC. Translating gives CASNPAGRFYEQYF. V is TRBV12-3 or TRBV12-4 and J is TRBJ2-7, with D perhaps assigned TRBD1 or TRBD2 (5 bases each). V lost 7 bases, J lost 3 bases, and 16 bases lay in between. The CDR3 consists of 14 residues.

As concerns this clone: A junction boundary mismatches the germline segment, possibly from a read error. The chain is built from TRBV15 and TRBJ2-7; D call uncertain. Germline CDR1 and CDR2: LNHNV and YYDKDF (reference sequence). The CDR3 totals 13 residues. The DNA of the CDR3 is TGTGACACCAGCGACGGCTACCCCTACGATCAGTACTTC. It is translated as CDTSDGYPYDQYF.

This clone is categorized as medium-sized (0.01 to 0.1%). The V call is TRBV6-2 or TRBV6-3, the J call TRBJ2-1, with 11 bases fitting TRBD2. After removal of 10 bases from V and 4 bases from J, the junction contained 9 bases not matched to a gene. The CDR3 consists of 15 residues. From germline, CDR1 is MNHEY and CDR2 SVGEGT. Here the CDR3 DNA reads TGTGCCATTACTAGCGGGGGATGGATGTACAATGAGCAGTTCTTC. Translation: CAITSGGWMYNEQFF.